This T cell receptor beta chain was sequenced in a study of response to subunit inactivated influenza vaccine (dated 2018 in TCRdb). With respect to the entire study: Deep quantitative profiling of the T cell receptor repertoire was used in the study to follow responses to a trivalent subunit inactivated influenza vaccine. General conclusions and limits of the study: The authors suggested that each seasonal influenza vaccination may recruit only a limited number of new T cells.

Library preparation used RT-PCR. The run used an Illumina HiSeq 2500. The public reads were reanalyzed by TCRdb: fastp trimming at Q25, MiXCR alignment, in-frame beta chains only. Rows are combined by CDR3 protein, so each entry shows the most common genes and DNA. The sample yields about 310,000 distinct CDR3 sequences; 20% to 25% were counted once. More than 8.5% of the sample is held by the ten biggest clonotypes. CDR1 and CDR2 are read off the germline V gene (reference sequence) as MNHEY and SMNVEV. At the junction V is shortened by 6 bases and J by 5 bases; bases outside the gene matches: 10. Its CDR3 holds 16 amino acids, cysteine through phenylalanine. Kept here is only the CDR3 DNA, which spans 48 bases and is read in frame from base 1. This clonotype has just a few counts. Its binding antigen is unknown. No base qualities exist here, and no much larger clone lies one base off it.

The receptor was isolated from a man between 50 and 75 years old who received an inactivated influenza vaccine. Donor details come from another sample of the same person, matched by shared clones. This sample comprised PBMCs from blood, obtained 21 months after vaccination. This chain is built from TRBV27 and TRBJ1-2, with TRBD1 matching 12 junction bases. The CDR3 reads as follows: CASSPGTGGSWYGYTF. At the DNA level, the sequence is TGTGCCAGCAGCCCGGGGACAGGGGGCTCTTGGTATGGCTACACCTTC.